This T cell receptor beta chain was documented in a study of blood T cell repertoires in COVID-19. Study background: Samples came from the United States, Italy and Spain, spanning acute and convalescent COVID-19.

Enrollees, about 18 to 95 years old, lived in 20 to 25 US areas. Trimming took off 5 bases at V and 1 base at J, with 17 bases between the two ends. Germline values: CDR1 MGHRA, CDR2 YSYEKL. This CDR3 has 16 amino acids. The protocol was immunoSEQ multiplex PCR, while the TCRdb copy is restricted to in-frame clones and leaves out a portion. Of roughly 330,000 clones in the sample, more than 75% were seen once. Sequencing used PBMCs or T cells enriched from blood (not recorded which). The chain has TRBV4-1 and TRBJ1-1; a weak D match, TRBD1 (5 bases). This sequence was found in a woman aged 25 to 39 who had recovered from COVID-19. The CDR3 region has the DNA TGCGCCAGCAGCATGGAAACGGGACTCCCGAACACTGAAGCTTTCTTT. Translated: CASSMETGLPNTEAFF.